The clone carrying this T cell receptor beta chain turned up a few times. Its antigen remains unidentified. At the DNA level, this CDR3 is encoded by other sequences in the same sample as well. The sample comes from a study of cytomegalovirus exposure and HLA in healthy donors. Whole-study results and caveats: Being productive about 87% or about 30% of the time was typical of most TCR beta V segments in an earlier analysis. In the analysis, some V segments, TRBV6-2 and TRBV6-3 included, were excluded as indistinguishable.

The germline gives CDR1 KGHSH, CDR2 LQKENI. This CDR3 spans 13 amino acids. The V and J ends lost 6 bases and 3 bases, in that order; junction bases with no gene match: 2. PCR amplification relied on 60 Vbeta primers (plus 13 Jbeta primers). In the original analysis: Later work found 65 million to 100 million unique TCR beta chains, with 10 million to 14 million shared. The protocol was immunoSEQ multiplex PCR, while the TCRdb copy is restricted to in-frame clones and leaves out a portion. V and J calls and clone size are copied from that table; D and trimming were computed from the DNA. The sample lists fewer than 30,000 clones, about three fifths seen once, with roughly 40% in the top ten.

Sequenced: PBMCs. The sequence was collected from a male donor in good health and CMV-seropositive. V and J are TRBV18 and TRBJ1-5; TRBD1 matches 7 bases. The CDR3: CASSGQDNQPQHF. DNA for the CDR3: TGTGCCAGCTCTGGACAGGACAATCAGCCCCAGCATTTT.